A selection of T cell receptor beta chains follows, all from one sample in a study of Graves' ophthalmopathy and Graves' hyperthyroidism. Each CDR3 protein is one row after TCRdb ran MiXCR on the multiplex PCR reads. Counted here are about 1.2 million distinct CDR3 sequences, about 40% occurring once; the ten biggest clones make up over 8.5%. Input material: peripheral blood or thyroid tissue (not recorded which). The source is an adult man with Graves' hyperthyroidism. The CDR3 runs from the conserved cysteine through the conserved F or W. The order of the fields is V gene, J gene, clone size, D gene, CDR3 protein, CDR3 DNA. D genes are given only for firm matches. Clone size is stated in some rows and not others, as once, few, many or a class when expanded.

TRBV7-9	TRBJ2-5	NA	NA	CASSPRLSAGETQYF	TGTGCCAGCAGCCCCCGTTTGTCCGCCGGGGAGACCCAGTACTTC
TRBV19	TRBJ1-1	NA	NA	CASSPGRGMNTEAFF	TGTGCCAGTAGTCCTGGGAGAGGAATGAACACTGAAGCTTTCTTT
TRBV12-3/TRBV12-4	TRBJ1-1	few	TRBD1	CASTDRDRGERGTEAFF	TGTGCCAGCACCGACCGGGACAGGGGCGAGAGGGGCACTGAAGCTTTCTTT
TRBV7-9	TRBJ1-1	NA	NA	CASSSLDRGVDAFF	TGTGCCAGCAGCTCATTGGATCGGGGGGTGGACGCTTTCTTT
TRBV29-1	TRBJ2-5	few	TRBD1	CSGQGAGETQYF	TGCAGCGGACAGGGGGCCGGGGAGACCCAGTACTTC
TRBV29-1	TRBJ2-1	NA	NA	CSVRRTGADEQFF	TGCAGCGTACGTCGAACGGGGGCGGATGAGCAGTTCTTC
TRBV20-1	TRBJ1-2	many	NA	CSARSIKWDTF	TGCAGTGCTAGATCTATCAAGTGGGACACCTTC
TRBV5-1	TRBJ2-7	NA	TRBD1	CASSQQQGIGEQYF	TGCGCCAGCAGCCAACAACAGGGGATCGGCGAGCAGTACTTC
TRBV10-3	TRBJ2-2	many	TRBD2	CAISDSGRRVTGELFF	TGTGCCATCAGTGATAGCGGGAGGAGGGTCACCGGGGAGCTGTTTTTT
TRBV2	TRBJ2-7	many	TRBD1	CASLSGTGVLEQYF	TGTGCCAGTTTATCCGGGACAGGGGTTCTCGAGCAGTACTTC
TRBV29-1	TRBJ2-5	NA	NA	CSTRDPQETQYF	TGCAGCACCCGGGACCCTCAAGAGACCCAGTACTTC